The 30 T cell receptor beta chains reported below all come from one sample, sequenced in a study of molecular identifiers for immune sequencing clone quantification. TCRdb re-analysed the PCR reads in MiXCR, keeping a single row per CDR3 protein. The sample yields a few hundred thousand distinct CDR3 sequences, 24% seen once. The specimen was naive CD8+ T cells from blood, with Jurkat cell RNA spiked in. Subset defined: FACS-sorted CD8+CD4-CCR7+CD45RA+ naive T cells. Receptors were obtained from a human donor in good health. Some libraries in this study had Jurkat cell RNA spiked in.

The V and J genes are TRBV12-3 or TRBV12-4 and TRBJ2-6; the D call may be TRBD1 or TRBD2 (6 bases each). CDR3 length: 18 residues. V was clipped by 8 bases and J by 2 bases, with 22 bases between them. CDR3 nucleotides: TGTGCCAGCTCACTCCTGGAGGGGGGAAGCACTGGGGCCAACGTCCTGACTTTC. Its translation: CASSLLEGGSTGANVLTF.

Comments on this clonotype: A much larger clone lies a single base off, so this may be a read error. The CDR3 DNA is TGTGCCAGCAGTTTCTTTTCGACAGATACGCAGTATTTT. Translating gives CASSFFSTDTQYF. This sequence joins TRBV27 and TRBJ2-3, with D unresolved. Germline-derived CDR1 and CDR2 are MNHEY and SMNVEV (reference sequence). V lost 3 bases, J lost 3 bases, and 7 bases lay in between. This CDR3 has 13 residues.

The chain couples TRBV9 to TRBJ1-1; D is perhaps TRBD1 (5 bases). This CDR3 is built from 15 residues. The germline V and J ends were trimmed by 0 bases and 1 base, with 10 bases remaining between them. Germline V gives CDR1 SGDLS, CDR2 YYNGEE. CDR3 sequence (DNA): TGTGCCAGCAGCGTAGGTTCAGGGCAGAACACTGAAGCTTTCTTT. Residues: CASSVGSGQNTEAFF.

This clonotype was found a few times. The V and J genes are TRBV4-1 and TRBJ2-4; D possibly corresponds to TRBD2 (6 bases). This CDR3 region has 18 residues. The V end lost 1 base, the J end lost 0 bases, and 16 bases lay between the germline ends. Germline V lookup: CDR1 MGHRA, CDR2 YSYEKL. DNA of the CDR3: TGCGCCAGCAGCCAAGCTTCTCCGGGGGAATTAGCCAAAAACATTCAGTACTTC. It yields the protein CASSQASPGELAKNIQYF.

This clonotype came up many times. This chain links TRBV12-3 or TRBV12-4 with TRBJ1-1; D is perhaps TRBD1 (6 bases). V was clipped by 3 bases and J by 4 bases, with 12 bases between them. The CDR3 runs 14 residues. The CDR3 bases are TGTGCCAGCAGTTTCCCAGGGGTTTTCACTGAAGCTTTCTTT. Translation: CASSFPGVFTEAFF.

Ten or more counts support this clonotype. The rearrangement links TRBV4-3 to TRBJ2-1; D gene unclear. The germline V gene encodes CDR1 LGHNA and CDR2 YSLEER. The CDR3 covers 15 residues. The ends were cut back, 1 base at V and 5 bases at J, with 12 bases in the middle. The CDR3 bases are TGCGCCAGCAGCCAAGTCCCCCCCGGGCACAATGAGCAGTTCTTC. Translated, it gives CASSQVPPGHNEQFF.

On this clonotype itself: The final CDR3 position lacks the conserved phenylalanine or tryptophan, pointing to a likely read error. This chain connects TRBV5-6 to TRBJ2-5; D unclear. The CDR3 is 13 amino acids. Germline CDR1 reads SGHDT; CDR2 reads YYEEEE. The CDR3 DNA reads as TGCGCCAGCAGCTTGGTCGTGCCCGGGACCCAGTACTCC. Translation: CASSLVVPGTQYS.

The table lists this clonotype with many counts. This chain joins TRBV4-3 and TRBJ2-3, with 11 nucleotides matching TRBD2. V dropped 3 bases and J dropped 3; count of bases not matched to a gene: 11. The germline CDR1 and CDR2 sequences are LGHNA and YSLEER. CDR3 length: 18 amino acids. CDR3 DNA sequence: TGCGCCAGCAGCCACACACCCGTGACTAGCGGGATTACAGATACGCAGTATTTT. Its protein product is CASSHTPVTSGITDTQYF.

The chain has TRBV20-1 and TRBJ2-7; tentative D call: TRBD2 (7 bases). Germline values: CDR1 DFQATT, CDR2 SNEGSKA (reference sequence). This CDR3 comprises 14 residues. The V gene lost 6 bases and the J gene lost 0 bases, with 15 bases spanning the gap. CDR3 residues: CSATTGGRSYEQYF. In nucleotides, the CDR3 is TGCAGTGCCACAACCGGGGGGCGCTCCTACGAGCAGTACTTC.

This clonotype was counted ten times or more. The chain is built from TRBV14 and TRBJ1-5; D unclear. Trimming left V 4 bases short and J 3 bases short, with 13 bases between. CDR1 and CDR2 (germline): SGHDN, FVKESK. The CDR3 spans 15 residues. The CDR3 coding sequence is TGTGCCAGCAGCCTCCCCTCCATTATCAATCAGCCCCAGCATTTT. Translating it yields CASSLPSIINQPQHF. The complete variable domain, with remaining parts taken from reference TRBV14 and TRBJ1-5, reads EAGVTQFPSHSVIEKGQTVTLRCDPISGHDNLYWYRRVMGKEIKFLLHFVKESKQDESGMPNNRFLAERTGGTYSTLKVQPAELEDSGVYFCASSLPSIINQPQHFGDGTRLSIL.

About this clonotype itself: This may come from a read error, since a much larger clone is one base off. The chain links TRBV12-3 or TRBV12-4 to TRBJ1-1; D call uncertain. V lost 4 bases, J lost 3 bases, and 15 bases lay in between. This CDR3 is built from 15 residues. CDR3 region: CASSYSSRLDTEAFF. CDR3 DNA: TGTGCCAGCAGTTACTCCTCCAGGCTGGACACTGAAGCTTTCTTT.

The chain has TRBV10-3 and TRBJ2-1, with TRBD2 matching over 9 bases. The CDR3 runs 16 residues. CDR1 is ENHRY and CDR2 is SYGVKD in the germline V gene. Trimming took 0 bases from V and 5 from J; bases not matched to a gene: 5. CDR3 sequence: CAISESRGGINNEQFF. The CDR3 DNA reads TGTGCCATCAGTGAGTCGCGGGGGGGAATCAACAATGAGCAGTTCTTC.

This clonotype was seen a handful of times. For the CDR3, the DNA is TGTGCCAGCAGCTTAAGGGACCCAAATTCACCCCTCCACTTT. This gives the protein CASSLRDPNSPLHF. The J gene is TRBJ1-6, the V gene TRBV7-9, with D possibly TRBD1 on 5 matching bases. The V end lost 2 bases, the J end lost 7 bases, and 9 bases lay between the germline ends. This CDR3 is 14 amino acids long. Per the germline V gene, CDR1 is SEHNR and CDR2 is FQNEAQ (reference sequence).

V is TRBV6-2 or TRBV6-3 and J is TRBJ1-6; D remains ambiguous. CDR3 length: 16 amino acids. The germline V gene has CDR1 MNHEY and CDR2 SVGEGT. Trimming left V 6 bases short and J 1 base short, with 13 bases between. The CDR3, as DNA: TGTGCCAGCAGCGGAGACGGTGGATCCTATAATTCACCCCTCCACTTT. The encoded protein is CASSGDGGSYNSPLHF.

As for this clonotype: A much larger clonotype is one base distant, so this may be a read error. This rearrangement joins TRBV7-8 to TRBJ1-6, with D possibly TRBD1 on 5 matching bases. Trimming took off 5 bases at V and 11 bases at J, with 25 bases between the two ends. The CDR3 is 17 amino acids. Germline CDR1 reads SGHVS; CDR2 reads FQNEAQ. The CDR3 loop reads CASSTNQGRLPNPPLHF. Written as DNA, the CDR3 is TGTGCCAGCAGCACCAATCAGGGCCGGCTTCCAAATCCACCCCTCCACTTT.

The chain links TRBV27 to TRBJ1-5; D ambiguous. This CDR3 has 13 amino acids. Trimming removed 4 bases at V and 6 bases at J, with 10 bases between. CDR1 and CDR2 from the germline V gene are MNHEY and SMNVEV (reference sequence). The CDR3 sequence: CASSSGRSQPQHF. Here the CDR3 DNA reads TGTGCCAGCAGTTCCGGCAGGTCTCAGCCCCAGCATTTT.

This chain joins TRBV7-9 and TRBJ2-3, with 12 bases identical to TRBD2. Unmatched junction bases numbered 10, after V lost 8 bases and J lost 4 bases. The CDR3 totals 16 residues. Germline V gene lookup returns CDR1 SEHNR and CDR2 FQNEAQ (reference sequence). The CDR3 spells CASCTTSGGFSDTQYF. The CDR3 bases are TGTGCCAGCTGCACCACTAGCGGGGGGTTCTCAGATACGCAGTATTTT.

The chain uses TRBV4-3 and TRBJ2-7, with 14 bases that match TRBD2. Germline CDR1 LGHNA, CDR2 YSLEER. V lost 3 bases and J lost 2; bases outside the gene matches: 3. CDR3 length: 16 amino acids. CDR3 DNA sequence: TGCGCCAGCAGCCAGGGACTAGCGGGGGCAACCTACGAGCAGTACTTC. Its protein product is CASSQGLAGATYEQYF.

The chain joins TRBV15 to TRBJ1-4; no firm D call. V lost 4 bases and J 6 bases, leaving 18 bases between the germline ends. The CDR3 spans 16 residues. The V gene's germline CDR1 is LNHNV and CDR2 YYDKDF (reference sequence). The CDR3 reads CATSTGAGGRYEKLFF. As DNA, the CDR3 is TGTGCCACCAGCACTGGAGCAGGCGGGCGGTATGAAAAACTGTTTTTT.

On this clonotype itself: A read error may be the cause here, since a much bigger clone is one base away. The chain employs TRBV9 and TRBJ2-3, with 10 bases identical to TRBD2. The CDR3 is 15 residues long. Germline V gives CDR1 SGDLS, CDR2 YYNGEE. The CDR3 DNA is TGTGCCAGCAGCCCCGAGCGGGGGGGCGCAGATACGCAGTGTTTT. It is translated as CASSPERGGADTQCF.

Remarks on this clonotype: A much larger clone lies a single base off, so this may be a read error. J is TRBJ1-1 and V is TRBV25-1, with D unclear. Germline CDR1 reads MGHDK; CDR2 reads SYGVNS. Trimming left V 2 bases short and J 11 bases short, with 6 bases between. CDR3 length: 10 amino acids. CDR3: CASSERRAFF. As DNA, the CDR3 is TGTGCCAGCAGTGAACGCAGGGCTTTCTTT.

The gene calls are TRBV29-1 and TRBJ2-3; tentative D call: TRBD1 (5 bases). With 4 bases removed from V and 2 bases from J, the gap between germline ends came to 22 bases. CDR1 is SQVTM, CDR2 ANQGSEA, per germline. CDR3 length: 17 amino acids. The CDR3 DNA is TGCAGCGTTGTATTACTTCGTGACTCAGGGTCCACAGATACGCAGTATTTT. Residues: CSVVLLRDSGSTDTQYF.

This clonotype was detected ten times or more. The chain employs TRBV7-2 and TRBJ2-1, with 10 bases aligning to TRBD2. The V gene end was trimmed by 0 bases and the J gene end by 6 bases; junction bases not matched to a gene: 5. The CDR3 runs 16 residues. Per the germline V gene, CDR1 is SGHTA and CDR2 is FQGNSA. DNA of the CDR3: TGTGCCAGCAGCTTAGCCCCTAGCGGGAGCCCCAATGAGCAGTTCTTC. Protein sequence: CASSLAPSGSPNEQFF.

This clonotype appeared a few times. J is TRBJ2-1 and V is TRBV6-6; the D gene is possibly TRBD2 (5 bases). This CDR3 region has 17 residues. CDR1 is MNHNY and CDR2 is SVGAGI in the germline V gene (reference sequence). Trimming stripped 0 bases from V and 5 bases from J, with 17 bases between. The CDR3 is CASSYSASPEVNNEQFF. The CDR3 DNA reads as TGTGCCAGCAGTTACTCGGCATCCCCGGAGGTCAACAATGAGCAGTTCTTC.

The sample holds one count of this clonotype. Possible read error: a much larger clone is one base away. This rearrangement joins TRBV5-4 to TRBJ1-1, with D perhaps TRBD1 (5 bases). Deletions cut 2 bases from V and 3 bases from J, with 8 bases between. Germline V gene sequence: CDR1 SGHNT, CDR2 YYREEE (reference sequence). The CDR3 has 13 residues. The CDR3 region is CASSFRRDTEAFF. CDR3 sequence (DNA): TGTGCCAGCAGCTTTCGCAGGGACACTGAAGCTTTCTTT.

V and J are TRBV6-2 or TRBV6-3 and TRBJ2-3; the match to TRBD1 covers 10 bases. Germline trimming cut 5 bases from V and 6 bases from J; bases unmatched to any gene: 11. The CDR3 has 16 residues. Germline V gene lookup returns CDR1 MNHEY and CDR2 SVGEGT. The DNA for the CDR3 is TGTGCCAGCAGTCCATGGGACAGGGGATCCGAGGATACGCAGTATTTT. It specifies CASSPWDRGSEDTQYF.

This clonotype was counted ten times or more. The chain joins TRBV9 to TRBJ1-1; D perhaps matches TRBD1 (5 bases). Germline V gene sequence: CDR1 SGDLS, CDR2 YYNGEE. V lost 4 bases and J lost 5, with 15 bases in between. There are 14 residues in the CDR3. CDR3 amino acids: CASSPTGDGTEAFF. The CDR3 DNA reads TGTGCCAGCAGCCCCACGGGGGATGGTACTGAAGCTTTCTTT. Full variable domain (rest looked up from reference TRBV9 and TRBJ1-1): DSGVTQTPKHLITATGQRVTLRCSPRSGDLSVYWYQQSLDQGLQFLIQYYNGEERAKGNILERFSAQQFPDLHSELNLSSLELGDSALYFCASSPTGDGTEAFFGQGTRLTVV.

This clonotype was counted once. Being one base from a much bigger clone, this may be a read error. V and J are TRBV20-1 and TRBJ2-3; TRBD2 matches at 7 bases. Germline V gene sequence: CDR1 DFQATT, CDR2 SNEGSKA (reference sequence). CDR3 length equals 17 residues. The CDR3 DNA sequence: TGCAGTGCCGTACCACCAAAGCGGGGCCCCGACACAGATACGCTGTATTTT. It is translated as CSAVPPKRGPDTDTLYF.

This clonotype was counted only a few times. This chain links TRBV4-3 with TRBJ2-7, with 7 bases that match TRBD2. Germline V lookup: CDR1 LGHNA, CDR2 YSLEER. This CDR3 is built from 15 residues. Unmatched junction bases numbered 5, after V lost 1 base and J lost 2 bases. CDR3 in amino acids: CASSQGRGTAYEQYF. The CDR3, as DNA: TGCGCCAGCAGCCAAGGGCGGGGGACCGCCTACGAGCAGTACTTC.

This clonotype was detected only a few times. The V gene is TRBV7-8, the J gene TRBJ2-1, with TRBD1 matching 10 bases. CDR1 and CDR2 from the germline V gene are SGHVS and FQNEAQ. Losses at the gene ends were 6 bases for V and 10 bases for J; bases not matched to a gene: 6. The CDR3 loop spans 13 amino acids. The CDR3: CASRSDRGQEQFF. The CDR3 DNA reads TGTGCCAGCAGATCAGACAGGGGGCAGGAGCAGTTCTTC.